Listed below are T cell receptor beta chains from one sample, sequenced in a study of a mutant IDH1 vaccine in newly diagnosed glioma. The method was immunoSEQ multiplex PCR; TCRdb's version includes in-frame clones alone and lacks a portion of them. This table has about 56,000 clones, around 86% appearing once. Their antigens remain unidentified. The sample here was PBMCs, taken from a glioma patient whose treatment included an IDH1 peptide vaccine. The receptors shown here come from a woman aged 50 to 60 with glioma. Both conserved end residues are part of each CDR3. The order of the fields is J gene, V gene, D gene, clone size, CDR3 DNA, CDR3 protein. D genes are given only for firm matches. A clone size is listed for some rows: how often the clone was seen (once, few, many), or a class if it is expanded.

J: TRBJ1-4
V: TRBV5-1
D: TRBD1
size: .
DNA: TGCGCCAGCATCCCCCCCGGGACAGGTTACGGCGAAAAACTGTTTTTT
CDR3: CASIPPGTGYGEKLFF

J: TRBJ1-1
V: TRBV7-7
D: TRBD1
size: .
DNA: TGTGCTAGCAGCTCCCAGGGGGTACGGACTGAAGCTTTCTTT
CDR3: CASSSQGVRTEAFF

J: TRBJ1-6
V: TRBV7-9
D: .
size: .
DNA: TGTGCCAGCAGCTTACGGACGGAAGAAAGTAATTCACCCCTCCACTTT
CDR3: CASSLRTEESNSPLHF

J: TRBJ2-7
V: TRBV7-2
D: TRBD2
size: .
DNA: TGTGCCAGCAGCTTAGGGCTAGCGGGGGGCCCGTCAACCTACGAGCAGTACTTC
CDR3: CASSLGLAGGPSTYEQYF

J: TRBJ2-1
V: TRBV20-1
D: .
size: .
DNA: TGCAGTGCTTGGGGACCGCAGGGGTTCTTC
CDR3: CSAWGPQGFF

J: TRBJ2-1
V: TRBV29-1
D: TRBD1
size: .
DNA: TGCAGCGTCGGTCAGACAGGGGAGCAGTTCTTC
CDR3: CSVGQTGEQFF

J: TRBJ1-6
V: TRBV7-2
D: .
size: few
DNA: TGTGCCAGCAGCTTAGAAGGGTCGTATTCACCCCTCCACTTT
CDR3: CASSLEGSYSPLHF

J: TRBJ2-5
V: TRBV9
D: .
size: .
DNA: TGTGCCAGCAGCGTTGTCCCGGCGGGGACCCAGTACTTC
CDR3: CASSVVPAGTQYF

J: TRBJ1-5
V: TRBV9
D: .
size: .
DNA: TGTGCCAGCAGCGCTCGGGACGGAGACAATCAGCCCCAGCATTTT
CDR3: CASSARDGDNQPQHF

J: TRBJ2-6
V: TRBV5-4
D: .
size: once
DNA: TGTGCCAGCAGCTTATTTGTTTCTGGGGCCAACGTCCTGACTTTC
CDR3: CASSLFVSGANVLTF

J: TRBJ2-5
V: TRBV19
D: TRBD2
size: .
DNA: TGTGCCAGTAGTACCCTTGAGCGGGGAGAGACCCAGTACTTC
CDR3: CASSTLERGETQYF

J: TRBJ1-1
V: TRBV9
D: .
size: .
DNA: TGTGCCAGCAGCGTATTTGGGCGGACTGAAGCTTTCTTT
CDR3: CASSVFGRTEAFF

J: TRBJ2-7
V: TRBV28
D: TRBD1
size: few
DNA: TGTGCCAGCCGGGACAGGGTCTACGAGCAGTACTTC
CDR3: CASRDRVYEQYF

J: TRBJ1-5
V: TRBV5-1
D: TRBD1
size: .
DNA: TGCGCCAGCAGCCCCGGGGGGCGGGACAGGGGGTCCAATCAGCCCCAGCATTTT
CDR3: CASSPGGRDRGSNQPQHF

J: TRBJ2-2
V: TRBV7-9
D: .
size: .
DNA: TGTGCCAGCAGCACACTGGCCTCCAGGGTGGGGGAGCTGTTTTTT
CDR3: CASSTLASRVGELFF

J: TRBJ2-7
V: TRBV4-2
D: TRBD1
size: .
DNA: TGTGCCAGCAGCCAAGAAACAGGGGCCTACGAGCAGTACTTC
CDR3: CASSQETGAYEQYF

J: TRBJ1-6
V: TRBV5-3
D: .
size: once
DNA: TGTGCCAGAAGCCAGTATAATTCACCCCTCCACTTT
CDR3: CARSQYNSPLHF

J: TRBJ2-5
V: TRBV4-1
D: .
size: .
DNA: TGCGCCAGCAGCCAAGTTGTAACATCTCAAGAGACCCAGTACTTC
CDR3: CASSQVVTSQETQYF

J: TRBJ2-1
V: TRBV11-3
D: .
size: few
DNA: TGTGCCAGCAGCTTAGATCGGTCTATTTTGGGGAATGAGCAGTTCTTC
CDR3: CASSLDRSILGNEQFF

J: TRBJ2-1
V: TRBV5-1
D: TRBD2
size: .
DNA: TGCGCCAGCAGCGGAGCGGGGGGGTACAATGAGCAGTTCTTC
CDR3: CASSGAGGYNEQFF

J: TRBJ2-2
V: TRBV10-1
D: .
size: few
DNA: TGCGCCAGCAGTTGGGCGACCGGGGAGCTGTTTTTT
CDR3: CASSWATGELFF

J: TRBJ1-4
V: TRBV28
D: .
size: .
DNA: TGTGCCAGCAACCTAAGGGGTGAAAAACTGTTTTTT
CDR3: CASNLRGEKLFF

J: TRBJ2-2
V: TRBV27
D: TRBD1
size: .
DNA: TGTGCCAGCAGTTTCTCACAGGGGTGGAACACCGGGGAGCTGTTTTTT
CDR3: CASSFSQGWNTGELFF

J: TRBJ1-6
V: TRBV18
D: .
size: once
DNA: TGTGCCAGCTCACCGGGGGGATTGGATTCACCCCTCCACTTT
CDR3: CASSPGGLDSPLHF

J: TRBJ1-2
V: TRBV7-9
D: .
size: .
DNA: TGTGCCAGCAGCTTTCAGGGTGGACATGGCTACACCTTC
CDR3: CASSFQGGHGYTF

J: TRBJ2-2
V: TRBV6-4
D: TRBD2
size: .
DNA: TGTGCCAGCAGTGACTCGGCTAGCGGGGGGTTAAACACCGGGGAGCTGTTTTTT
CDR3: CASSDSASGGLNTGELFF

J: TRBJ2-7
V: TRBV11-2
D: .
size: .
DNA: TGTGCCAGCAGCTTAGAATACGGCTACGAGCAGTACTTC
CDR3: CASSLEYGYEQYF

J: TRBJ1-5
V: TRBV27
D: .
size: .
DNA: TGTGCCAGCAGTTCGGCGGGGCCTAATCAGCCCCAGCATTTT
CDR3: CASSSAGPNQPQHF

J: TRBJ2-5
V: TRBV6-5
D: .
size: .
DNA: TGTGCCAGCAGTTACACCAGCCAAGAGACCCAGTACTTC
CDR3: CASSYTSQETQYF

J: TRBJ2-5
V: TRBV4-1
D: TRBD2
size: .
DNA: TGCGCCAGCAGCCAAAGTGGCGGGGGGGCCAAGGAGACCCAGTACTTC
CDR3: CASSQSGGGAKETQYF

J: TRBJ1-4
V: TRBV2
D: .
size: .
DNA: TGTGCCAGCGGGTTGGTCGGAGAAAAACTGTTTTTT
CDR3: CASGLVGEKLFF

J: TRBJ2-2
V: TRBV5-1
D: TRBD1
size: .
DNA: TGCGCCAGCAGCGGGCCGGACAGGGGCACCGGGGAGCTGTTTTTT
CDR3: CASSGPDRGTGELFF

J: TRBJ1-5
V: TRBV6-5
D: TRBD1
size: .
DNA: TGTGCCAGCAGTAGACAGGGCCCTAGCAATCAGCCCCAGCATTTT
CDR3: CASSRQGPSNQPQHF

J: TRBJ1-1
V: TRBV9
D: .
size: .
DNA: TGTGCCAGCAGCGTATCCCAACACATCAACACTGAAGCTTTCTTT
CDR3: CASSVSQHINTEAFF

J: TRBJ2-3
V: TRBV5-6
D: TRBD1
size: .
DNA: TGTGCCAGCAGCTCTGACACAGGGGTGAATACGCAGTATTTT
CDR3: CASSSDTGVNTQYF

J: TRBJ2-7
V: TRBV4-1
D: .
size: .
DNA: TGCGCCAGCAGCCAAGGGACAGGCGGGACGTACGAGCAGTACTTC
CDR3: CASSQGTGGTYEQYF

J: TRBJ1-1
V: TRBV25-1
D: TRBD1
size: .
DNA: TGTGCCAGCAGTGCCGGGACAGGGATTTGGGCTGAAGCTTTCTTT
CDR3: CASSAGTGIWAEAFF

J: TRBJ2-7
V: TRBV2
D: .
size: once
DNA: TGTGCCAGCACCCCGATACCCAGGGATGGCTCCTACGAGCAGTACTTC
CDR3: CASTPIPRDGSYEQYF